Listed here are 32 T cell receptor beta chains from one sample, sequenced in a study of identical twins. TCRdb itself ran the 5' RACE reads through MiXCR, one entry per CDR3 protein. This sample has some 250,000 distinct CDR3 sequences, with over 5.5% found just once. Another study also made use of these data, one on T cells expressing NK-cell markers.

The specimen sequenced was CD8+ T cells sorted from blood. These receptors were obtained from a woman aged 18-35 years in good health.

This clonotype was seen a handful of times. The chain links TRBV6-2 or TRBV6-3 to TRBJ2-7; 10 bases are a match to TRBD1. CDR1 and CDR2 from the germline V gene are MNHEY and SVGEGT. V lost 2 bases to trimming and J lost 5 bases; unmatched junction nucleotides: 18. CDR3 size: 19 residues. The CDR3 sequence is CASSYTTELDRGVSNEQYF. The DNA of the CDR3 is TGTGCCAGCAGTTACACAACCGAACTGGACAGGGGGGTTAGCAACGAGCAGTACTTC.

The chain has TRBV12-3 or TRBV12-4 and TRBJ2-2, with unresolved D. V lost 6 bases and J 6 bases, leaving 11 bases between the germline ends. The length of the CDR3 is 13 residues. The CDR3 bases are TGTGCCAGCAGACCTGGTGGTGCCGGGGAGCTGTTTTTT. This encodes CASRPGGAGELFF.

V is TRBV9 and J is TRBJ2-1; D may be TRBD1 (8 bases). This CDR3 comprises 17 residues. Germline V gene data show CDR1 as SGDLS and CDR2 as YYNGEE. V lost 0 bases to trimming and J lost 5 bases, with 18 bases between them. The CDR3 nucleotides read TGTGCCAGCAGCGTAGCGTCTAGCGGACAGGGAGACAATGAGCAGTTCTTC. It is translated as CASSVASSGQGDNEQFF.

The V gene is TRBV10-2, the J gene TRBJ2-7, with D possibly matching TRBD2 (5 bases). The CDR3 sequence is 13 residues long. Germline values: CDR1 WSHSY, CDR2 SAAADI. The V and J ends lost 6 bases and 3 bases respectively, with 12 bases between them. The CDR3 bases are TGCGCCAGCAGCGTTGTGGGGAGCTACGAGCAGTACTTC. Protein sequence: CASSVVGSYEQYF.

Only a few counts were recorded for this clonotype. The rearrangement links TRBV7-9 to TRBJ2-7; no firm D call. CDR3 length: 14 amino acids. Trimming shortened V by 5 bases and J by 2 bases, and 13 bases separated the two germline ends. Per the germline V gene, CDR1 is SEHNR and CDR2 is FQNEAQ (reference sequence). CDR3: CASSPTLGPYEQYF. The CDR3 nucleotides are TGTGCCAGCAGCCCCACGCTTGGTCCCTACGAGCAGTACTTC.

CDR3 sequence reads: CATSDHELADEQYF. The CDR3 coding sequence is TGTGCCACCAGTGACCACGAACTAGCGGACGAGCAGTACTTC. The V gene is TRBV24-1, the J gene TRBJ2-7; the match to TRBD2 covers 8 bases. The V and J ends lost 4 bases and 5 bases, in that order; junction bases with no gene match: 6. Germline CDR1 and CDR2: KGHDR and SFDVKD. The CDR3 spans 14 residues.

The sample holds a few counts of this clonotype. The chain uses TRBV20-1 and TRBJ2-1; 11 bases line up with TRBD2. The trim removed 6 bases at V and 3 bases at J, leaving 4 bases unmatched. CDR1 is DFQATT and CDR2 is SNEGSKA in the germline V gene (reference sequence). The CDR3 extends over 14 amino acids. CDR3 sequence reads: CSARLAGHYNEQFF. Written as DNA, the CDR3 is TGCAGTGCCCGACTAGCGGGACACTACAATGAGCAGTTCTTC.

This sequence joins TRBV6-1 and TRBJ1-6; 8 nucleotides agree with TRBD1. Germline V gene lookup returns CDR1 MNHNS and CDR2 SASEGT. The J segment lost 5 bases and the V segment lost 6 bases, leaving 6 bases of the junction unmatched. The CDR3 loop spans 15 amino acids. CDR3 residues: CASRARTGNNSPLHF. The CDR3 DNA sequence: TGTGCCAGCAGAGCCAGGACAGGGAATAATTCACCCCTCCACTTT.

In this sample, this clonotype turned up many times. The chain recombines TRBV5-6 with TRBJ1-6; 7 bases are a match to TRBD1. J lost 10 bases, V lost 0 bases, and 4 bases had no gene match. CDR1 is SGHDT and CDR2 is YYEEEE in the germline V gene. The CDR3 loop spans 14 amino acids. CDR3 loop: CASSLGQGISPLHF. The CDR3 DNA sequence: TGTGCCAGCAGCTTGGGACAGGGTATATCACCCCTCCACTTT. Full variable domain (missing parts from reference TRBV5-6 and TRBJ1-6): DAGVTQSPTHLIKTRGQQVTLRCSPKSGHDTVSWYQQALGQGPQFIFQYYEEEERQRGNFPDRFSGHQFPNYSSELNVNALLLGDSALYLCASSLGQGISPLHFGNGTRLTVT.

This rearrangement joins TRBV9 to TRBJ2-7; D is possibly TRBD2 (6 bases). Looked up from germline, CDR1 is SGDLS and CDR2 is YYNGEE. The CDR3 sequence is 18 residues long. V lost 4 bases and J lost 2, with 25 bases in between. CDR3 in amino acids: CASSSNPNRDSRPYEQYF. Written as DNA, the CDR3 is TGTGCCAGCAGCTCGAACCCCAACCGGGACTCGAGACCCTACGAGCAGTACTTC.

V gene TRBV30 combines with J gene TRBJ1-1; D is perhaps TRBD1 (6 bases). This CDR3 contains 17 residues. Germline V lookup: CDR1 GTSNPN, CDR2 SVGIG (reference sequence). V was pared by 0 bases and J by 0 bases, with 17 bases between. CDR3 DNA: TGTGCCTGGAGTGTTGATTGGCCAGGGGTAATGAACACTGAAGCTTTCTTT. This sequence encodes CAWSVDWPGVMNTEAFF.

In its sample, this clonotype was seen many times. The chain links TRBV11-3 to TRBJ2-2; D is unresolved. The CDR3 runs 16 residues. The V end was cut by 6 bases, the J end by 2 bases, with 16 bases between. Germline values: CDR1 SGHNT, CDR2 YENEEA. CDR3 sequence: CASRAGIGINTGELFF. The CDR3 DNA is TGTGCCAGCAGGGCAGGTATAGGGATAAACACCGGGGAGCTGTTTTTT.

Only a few counts were recorded for this clonotype. The chain employs TRBV5-6 and TRBJ2-2, with 7 bases aligning to TRBD1. This CDR3 region has 15 residues. The V gene's germline CDR1 is SGHDT and CDR2 YYEEEE. V gave up 0 bases and J gave up 9 bases; unmatched junction bases: 8. The CDR3 reads CASSLAGTVGRELFF. The CDR3, as DNA: TGTGCCAGCAGCTTGGCCGGGACAGTCGGCAGGGAGCTGTTTTTT.

This clonotype has just a few counts. This chain connects TRBV7-9 to TRBJ2-5, with TRBD1 as a possible D gene (6 bases). Germline lookup yields CDR1 SEHNR and CDR2 FQNEAQ (reference sequence). This CDR3 has 15 amino acids. Trimming took off 4 bases at V and 1 base at J, with 13 bases between the two ends. The CDR3 spells CASSSNRETQETQYF. The CDR3 nucleotides read TGTGCCAGCAGCTCAAACAGGGAAACCCAAGAGACCCAGTACTTC.

In this sample, this clonotype turned up a few times. V gene TRBV27 combines with J gene TRBJ2-5; D is ambiguous. Germline CDR1 MNHEY, CDR2 SMNVEV (reference sequence). The CDR3 is 13 residues long. The V gene lost 6 bases and the J gene lost 5 bases, with 13 bases spanning the gap. CDR3: CASSPGVPETQYF. The CDR3 coding sequence is TGTGCCAGCAGCCCTGGGGTCCCGGAGACCCAGTACTTC.

The rearrangement links TRBV20-1 to TRBJ1-1, with D uncertain. This CDR3 contains 11 residues. The V gene lost 6 bases and the J gene lost 2 bases, with 7 bases spanning the gap. Germline CDR1 DFQATT, CDR2 SNEGSKA (reference sequence). The CDR3 reads CSAFINTEAFF. DNA of the CDR3: TGCAGTGCCTTCATAAACACTGAAGCTTTCTTT.

The V call is TRBV7-6, the J call TRBJ2-1; D is undetermined. V lost 1 base to trimming and J lost 3 bases, with 7 bases between them. From germline, CDR1 is SGHVS and CDR2 FNYEAQ. CDR3 length: 14 amino acids. The CDR3 DNA follows: TGTGCCAGCAGCTTAGGACGCCTCTACAATGAGCAGTTCTTC. This sequence encodes CASSLGRLYNEQFF.

This clonotype was seen ten or more times. The rearrangement uses TRBV7-2 and TRBJ2-4, with D hard to call. The CDR3 is 13 residues long. Germline CDR1 is SGHTA and CDR2 is FQGNSA. V was cut by 4 bases and J by 2 bases, with 6 bases left in between. This CDR3 reads CASSSPTKNIQYF. As DNA, the CDR3 is TGTGCCAGCAGCTCTCCGACCAAAAACATTCAGTACTTC.

This chain links TRBV5-6 with TRBJ2-3, with D tentatively TRBD2 (6 bases). This CDR3 has 18 amino acids. The germline V gene has CDR1 SGHDT and CDR2 YYEEEE. V lost 2 bases, J lost 1 base, and 20 bases lay in between. The CDR3 DNA reads as TGTGCCAGCAGCTTTAGGTTCCCGGGGGTGGTTGGCACAGATACGCAGTATTTT. This gives the protein CASSFRFPGVVGTDTQYF.

Only a few counts were recorded for this clonotype. The V gene is TRBV25-1, the J gene TRBJ2-7, with 8 positions matching TRBD2. Germline V gene data show CDR1 as MGHDK and CDR2 as SYGVNS. The trim removed 2 bases at V and 3 bases at J, leaving 3 bases unmatched. The CDR3 runs 14 residues. The CDR3 spells CASSERGGIYEQYF. The CDR3 DNA sequence: TGTGCCAGCAGTGAACGGGGGGGGATCTACGAGCAGTACTTC.

This clonotype turned up a few times. In nucleotides, the CDR3 is TGTGCCAGTAGTATAGGTCTCCTATCCTACAATGAGCAGTTCTTC. Its translation is CASSIGLLSYNEQFF. The genes are TRBV19 and TRBJ2-1; no clear D. V was trimmed by 1 base and J by 1 base, leaving 8 bases between them. Germline V gene lookup returns CDR1 LNHDA and CDR2 SQIVND (reference sequence). The CDR3 spans 15 residues.

This clonotype was seen more than once but under ten times. The rearrangement links TRBV24-1 to TRBJ1-4; D may be TRBD1 (5 bases). The ends were cut back, 4 bases at V and 0 bases at J, with 11 bases in the middle. Germline V CDR1 and CDR2: KGHDR, SFDVKD. The CDR3 is 16 amino acids. In DNA form, the CDR3 reads TGTGCCACCAGTGACCCTCAGGGTGCAACTAATGAAAAACTGTTTTTT. This sequence encodes CATSDPQGATNEKLFF.

The V call is TRBV14, the J call TRBJ2-6; D is possibly TRBD1 (6 bases). V shed 3 bases and J shed 2 bases, with 20 bases lying between them. This CDR3 comprises 19 residues. Germline V CDR1 and CDR2: SGHDN, FVKESK. CDR3 nucleotide sequence: TGTGCCAGCAGCCACCTATGGGCAGGGGAGAGGGCTGGGGCCAACGTCCTGACTTTC. This sequence encodes CASSHLWAGERAGANVLTF.

This clonotype was recorded a few times. The V and J genes are TRBV9 and TRBJ1-2; D is undetermined. Germline assignment: CDR1 SGDLS and CDR2 YYNGEE. The CDR3 is made up of 13 amino acids. The germline V and J ends were trimmed by 0 bases and 3 bases, with 6 bases remaining between them. CDR3 loop: CASSVADYYGYTF. CDR3 DNA sequence: TGTGCCAGCAGCGTAGCGGACTACTATGGCTACACCTTC.

This clonotype was counted a few times. This rearrangement joins TRBV5-6 to TRBJ2-7, with 7 bases aligning to TRBD1. The CDR3 is 14 residues long. Per the germline V gene, CDR1 is SGHDT and CDR2 is YYEEEE. With 0 bases clipped from V and 4 bases from J, the junction kept 4 bases outside the gene matches. The CDR3 region is CASSLGGTDYEQYF. The CDR3 DNA reads as TGTGCCAGCAGCTTGGGGGGGACAGATTACGAGCAGTACTTC. The whole variable domain, remainder taken from reference TRBV5-6 and TRBJ2-7, is DAGVTQSPTHLIKTRGQQVTLRCSPKSGHDTVSWYQQALGQGPQFIFQYYEEEERQRGNFPDRFSGHQFPNYSSELNVNALLLGDSALYLCASSLGGTDYEQYFGPGTRLTVT.

This clonotype was recorded a few times. The CDR3 region is CATSSNQGDEQYF. The CDR3 bases are TGTGCCACCAGCAGCAATCAGGGAGACGAGCAGTACTTC. The rearrangement uses TRBV15 and TRBJ2-7; the D call may be TRBD1 or TRBD2 (5 bases each). The V gene lost 3 bases and the J gene lost 5 bases, with 11 bases spanning the gap. Looked up from germline, CDR1 is LNHNV and CDR2 is YYDKDF (reference sequence). The CDR3 runs to 13 residues.

CDR3 protein: CASSAYGTDTQYF. In DNA, the CDR3 is TGTGCCAGCAGCGCCTATGGCACAGATACGCAGTATTTT. This sequence joins TRBV7-9 and TRBJ2-3; D remains unclear. The CDR3 is 13 residues long. Germline values: CDR1 SEHNR, CDR2 FQNEAQ (reference sequence). The V gene lost 5 bases and the J gene lost 1 base, with 7 bases spanning the gap.

In this sample, this clonotype turned up a few times. The chain combines TRBV6-2 or TRBV6-3 with TRBJ2-1, with D perhaps TRBD1 (6 bases). Looked up from germline, CDR1 is MNHEY and CDR2 is SVGEGT. The CDR3 runs 13 residues. Trimming took 5 bases from V and 12 from J, leaving 17 bases between them. CDR3 loop: CASSGGPPVGQFF. The CDR3 DNA reads TGTGCCAGCAGTGGGGGCCCCCCCGTCGGGCAGTTCTTC.

CDR3 sequence: CASRLADVAEAFF. Here the CDR3 DNA reads TGTGCCAGCAGGTTGGCGGACGTAGCTGAAGCTTTCTTT. J is TRBJ1-1 and V is TRBV7-9; D gene unclear. Trimming took 6 bases from V and 6 from J, leaving 14 bases between them. The germline V gene encodes CDR1 SEHNR and CDR2 FQNEAQ (reference sequence). The CDR3 totals 13 residues. Based on the CDR3 plus reference TRBV7-9 and TRBJ1-1, the full variable domain is DTGVSQNPRHKITKRGQNVTFRCDPISEHNRLYWYRQTLGQGPEFLTYFQNEAQLEKSRLLSDRFSAERPKGSFSTLEIQRTEQGDSAMYLCASRLADVAEAFFGQGTRLTVV.

The chain has TRBV20-1 and TRBJ2-6; D is undetermined. Trimming pared 6 bases from V and 2 bases from J, leaving 14 bases between. The CDR3 covers 15 residues. The germline CDR1 and CDR2 sequences are DFQATT and SNEGSKA (reference sequence). The CDR3 DNA is TGCAGTGCCCCCCCTCCCCATCCTGGGGCCAACGTCCTGACTTTC. Its protein is CSAPPPHPGANVLTF.

V usage is TRBV5-8 and J usage is TRBJ2-3, with D perhaps TRBD1 or TRBD2 (6 bases each). The V end was cut by 1 base, the J end by 2 bases, with 11 bases between. Germline CDR1 and CDR2: SGHTS and YDEGEE. This CDR3 region has 15 residues. DNA for the CDR3: TGTGCCAGCAGCTTGTACGCGGGACACACAGATACGCAGTATTTT. It specifies CASSLYAGHTDTQYF.

This clonotype has a count of ten or more. The genes are TRBV2 and TRBJ2-5; 7 nucleotides agree with TRBD2. CDR1 and CDR2 from the germline V gene are SNHLY and FYNNEI. After removal of 5 bases from V and 5 bases from J, the junction contained 5 bases not matched to a gene. CDR3 size: 13 residues. The CDR3 DNA is TGTGCCAGCAGTACAGGACTAGAGGAGACCCAGTACTTC. Its translation: CASSTGLEETQYF.